This T cell receptor beta chain is from a study of T-cell memory formation after mild COVID-19. TCRdb analysed the 5' RACE reads with MiXCR anew, one entry per CDR3 protein. The data hold about 560,000 distinct CDR3 sequences, with about 20% observed a single time. The CDR3 extends over 12 amino acids. Trimming left V 0 bases short and J 9 bases short, with 9 bases between. Germline values: CDR1 DFQATT, CDR2 SNEGSKA (reference sequence). This clonotype was observed a handful of times. The material sequenced was PBMCs or a T cell subset sorted from them (not recorded which). V gene TRBV20-1 combines with J gene TRBJ2-1; D uncertain. This sequence was found in an adult woman who had mild COVID-19 (a few samples of this study predate the infection). Cell type and time point are not known. The CDR3 DNA follows: TGCAGTGCTAGAGATCTGGGCGTTGAGCAGTTCTTC. Translated, it gives CSARDLGVEQFF.